Following are 2 T cell receptor beta chains from one sample sequenced in a study of blood T cells in healthy people across ages. Alongside a J-beta primer mix, a sample-barcoded 5' primer served in a second PCR lasting 7 to 11 cycles. TCRdb re-derived calls from the 5' RACE reads in MiXCR, one entry per CDR3 protein. The sample shows approximately 1,100,000 distinct CDR3 sequences, more than 35% of them seen only once. The source material was blood. All receptors derive from a woman between 55 and 75 years old in good health.

The chain employs TRBV6-5 and TRBJ2-1; D is undetermined. Per germline, CDR1 MNHEY and CDR2 SVGAGI. The CDR3 sequence is 12 residues long. The V end was cut by 6 bases, the J end by 10 bases, with 13 bases between. CDR3 amino acids: CASRSTLAEQFF. The CDR3, as DNA: TGTGCCAGCAGATCCACCCTGGCCGAGCAGTTCTTC.

The V and J genes are TRBV7-2 and TRBJ2-3, with TRBD2 matching over 14 bases. The CDR3 sequence is 17 residues long. Trimming took 2 bases from V and 4 from J; bases not matched to a gene: 5. The germline V gene encodes CDR1 SGHTA and CDR2 FQGNSA. CDR3 nucleotides: TGTGCCAGCAGCTTATATCGACTAGCGGGAGGGGCAGATACGCAGTATTTT. Its translation is CASSLYRLAGGADTQYF.